A selection of T cell receptor beta chains follows, all from one sample in a study of shared T cell receptors in the human thymus. Measured with immunoSEQ multiplex PCR; TCRdb has only the in-frame clones, and not every one. The sample records 700,000 to 750,000 clones, 80% to 90% being singletons. This same sample was also taken into another study, of human thymus T cells.

The sample consisted of thymocytes. Receptors originate from a girl under three years old with a congenital heart defect. CDR3s include the opening cysteine and the closing phenylalanine or tryptophan. A D gene is named only where the DNA matches it firmly. Only some rows state a clone size, as once, few, many or a class for expanded clones.

J,D,size,V,CDR3,DNA
TRBJ1-1,NA,NA,TRBV6-5,CASSSKGGAEAFF,TGTGCCAGCAGCTCTAAAGGAGGAGCTGAAGCTTTCTTT
TRBJ1-2,TRBD1,NA,TRBV19,CASSQGANYGYTF,TGTGCCAGTAGTCAGGGGGCCAACTATGGCTACACCTTC
TRBJ1-1,TRBD1,NA,TRBV29-1,CSVEPRGVGTEAFF,TGCAGCGTTGAACCCAGGGGGGTTGGTACTGAAGCTTTCTTT
TRBJ2-1,NA,once,TRBV25-1,CASSEFRTLSSYNEQFF,TGTGCCAGCAGTGAATTTAGGACTTTAAGCTCCTACAATGAGCAGTTCTTC
TRBJ1-4,TRBD1,NA,TRBV7-6,CASSPVKVWTGGEWGEKLFF,TGTGCCAGCAGCCCGGTGAAGGTGTGGACAGGGGGCGAGTGGGGTGAAAAACTGTTTTTT
TRBJ1-5,NA,few,TRBV6-6,CASAQGMGQPQHF,TGTGCCAGCGCACAGGGAATGGGTCAGCCCCAGCATTTT
TRBJ2-6,TRBD1,few,TRBV5-1,CASSYAGGQRGANVLTF,TGCGCCAGCAGCTACGCAGGGGGTCAGAGGGGGGCCAACGTCCTGACTTTC
TRBJ1-5,TRBD1,NA,TRBV6-1,CASEIPDREQPQHF,TGTGCCAGCGAGATACCGGACAGGGAACAGCCCCAGCATTTT
TRBJ1-1,TRBD1,NA,TRBV10-3,CAISDTTGGWVDTEAFF,TGTGCCATCAGTGACACGACAGGGGGGTGGGTAGACACTGAAGCTTTCTTT
TRBJ2-3,NA,NA,TRBV19,CASSMGRTQYF,TGTGCCAGTAGTATGGGCAGAACGCAGTATTTT